This TCR beta chain was recovered during a study of T cell responses to AZD1222 COVID-19 vaccine. Study results and limitations: Only after the peak T cell response were repertoires sampled. Among those given AZD1222, only six were seropositive at baseline. Variant regions that are unmutated are reportedly the target of nearly half of spike-specific TCRs.

A remark on this clone: The antigen remains undetermined.

Data came from immunoSEQ multiplex PCR; TCRdb stores just in-frame clones and leaves some out. This sample has 70,000 to 95,000 clones, with roughly 90% found just once. The source of this sequence is an adult in good health. Here the sequenced sample was peripheral blood, taken on day 0 of MenACWY control vaccination.

The CDR3 spells CASSDRVDAKLFF. The CDR3 DNA reads as TGTGCCAGCAGTGATCGGGTCGATGCAAAACTGTTTTTT. The V call is TRBV25-1, the J call TRBJ1-4; D not resolved. V lost 3 bases to trimming and J lost 10 bases, with 12 bases between them. The germline V gene has CDR1 MGHDK and CDR2 SYGVNS. CDR3 length equals 13 residues.